This T cell receptor (beta chain) was recovered during a study of blood T cell repertoires in COVID-19. The method was immunoSEQ multiplex PCR; TCRdb's version includes in-frame clones alone and lacks a portion of them. The sample has around 140,000 clones, roughly 84% seen once. The germline CDR1 and CDR2 sequences are SGHRS and YFSETQ. V shed 7 bases and J 6 bases; nucleotides not matched to a gene: 8. This CDR3 is 14 amino acids long. The V gene is TRBV5-1, the J gene TRBJ2-2; 8 bases fit TRBD1. This TCR came from a human donor with acute or convalescent COVID-19. The donor label of this sample is uncertain. Sample: peripheral blood. The CDR3 sequence: CASSGQGLPGELFF. As DNA, the CDR3 is TGCGCCAGCTCCGGACAGGGATTGCCCGGGGAGCTGTTTTTT.